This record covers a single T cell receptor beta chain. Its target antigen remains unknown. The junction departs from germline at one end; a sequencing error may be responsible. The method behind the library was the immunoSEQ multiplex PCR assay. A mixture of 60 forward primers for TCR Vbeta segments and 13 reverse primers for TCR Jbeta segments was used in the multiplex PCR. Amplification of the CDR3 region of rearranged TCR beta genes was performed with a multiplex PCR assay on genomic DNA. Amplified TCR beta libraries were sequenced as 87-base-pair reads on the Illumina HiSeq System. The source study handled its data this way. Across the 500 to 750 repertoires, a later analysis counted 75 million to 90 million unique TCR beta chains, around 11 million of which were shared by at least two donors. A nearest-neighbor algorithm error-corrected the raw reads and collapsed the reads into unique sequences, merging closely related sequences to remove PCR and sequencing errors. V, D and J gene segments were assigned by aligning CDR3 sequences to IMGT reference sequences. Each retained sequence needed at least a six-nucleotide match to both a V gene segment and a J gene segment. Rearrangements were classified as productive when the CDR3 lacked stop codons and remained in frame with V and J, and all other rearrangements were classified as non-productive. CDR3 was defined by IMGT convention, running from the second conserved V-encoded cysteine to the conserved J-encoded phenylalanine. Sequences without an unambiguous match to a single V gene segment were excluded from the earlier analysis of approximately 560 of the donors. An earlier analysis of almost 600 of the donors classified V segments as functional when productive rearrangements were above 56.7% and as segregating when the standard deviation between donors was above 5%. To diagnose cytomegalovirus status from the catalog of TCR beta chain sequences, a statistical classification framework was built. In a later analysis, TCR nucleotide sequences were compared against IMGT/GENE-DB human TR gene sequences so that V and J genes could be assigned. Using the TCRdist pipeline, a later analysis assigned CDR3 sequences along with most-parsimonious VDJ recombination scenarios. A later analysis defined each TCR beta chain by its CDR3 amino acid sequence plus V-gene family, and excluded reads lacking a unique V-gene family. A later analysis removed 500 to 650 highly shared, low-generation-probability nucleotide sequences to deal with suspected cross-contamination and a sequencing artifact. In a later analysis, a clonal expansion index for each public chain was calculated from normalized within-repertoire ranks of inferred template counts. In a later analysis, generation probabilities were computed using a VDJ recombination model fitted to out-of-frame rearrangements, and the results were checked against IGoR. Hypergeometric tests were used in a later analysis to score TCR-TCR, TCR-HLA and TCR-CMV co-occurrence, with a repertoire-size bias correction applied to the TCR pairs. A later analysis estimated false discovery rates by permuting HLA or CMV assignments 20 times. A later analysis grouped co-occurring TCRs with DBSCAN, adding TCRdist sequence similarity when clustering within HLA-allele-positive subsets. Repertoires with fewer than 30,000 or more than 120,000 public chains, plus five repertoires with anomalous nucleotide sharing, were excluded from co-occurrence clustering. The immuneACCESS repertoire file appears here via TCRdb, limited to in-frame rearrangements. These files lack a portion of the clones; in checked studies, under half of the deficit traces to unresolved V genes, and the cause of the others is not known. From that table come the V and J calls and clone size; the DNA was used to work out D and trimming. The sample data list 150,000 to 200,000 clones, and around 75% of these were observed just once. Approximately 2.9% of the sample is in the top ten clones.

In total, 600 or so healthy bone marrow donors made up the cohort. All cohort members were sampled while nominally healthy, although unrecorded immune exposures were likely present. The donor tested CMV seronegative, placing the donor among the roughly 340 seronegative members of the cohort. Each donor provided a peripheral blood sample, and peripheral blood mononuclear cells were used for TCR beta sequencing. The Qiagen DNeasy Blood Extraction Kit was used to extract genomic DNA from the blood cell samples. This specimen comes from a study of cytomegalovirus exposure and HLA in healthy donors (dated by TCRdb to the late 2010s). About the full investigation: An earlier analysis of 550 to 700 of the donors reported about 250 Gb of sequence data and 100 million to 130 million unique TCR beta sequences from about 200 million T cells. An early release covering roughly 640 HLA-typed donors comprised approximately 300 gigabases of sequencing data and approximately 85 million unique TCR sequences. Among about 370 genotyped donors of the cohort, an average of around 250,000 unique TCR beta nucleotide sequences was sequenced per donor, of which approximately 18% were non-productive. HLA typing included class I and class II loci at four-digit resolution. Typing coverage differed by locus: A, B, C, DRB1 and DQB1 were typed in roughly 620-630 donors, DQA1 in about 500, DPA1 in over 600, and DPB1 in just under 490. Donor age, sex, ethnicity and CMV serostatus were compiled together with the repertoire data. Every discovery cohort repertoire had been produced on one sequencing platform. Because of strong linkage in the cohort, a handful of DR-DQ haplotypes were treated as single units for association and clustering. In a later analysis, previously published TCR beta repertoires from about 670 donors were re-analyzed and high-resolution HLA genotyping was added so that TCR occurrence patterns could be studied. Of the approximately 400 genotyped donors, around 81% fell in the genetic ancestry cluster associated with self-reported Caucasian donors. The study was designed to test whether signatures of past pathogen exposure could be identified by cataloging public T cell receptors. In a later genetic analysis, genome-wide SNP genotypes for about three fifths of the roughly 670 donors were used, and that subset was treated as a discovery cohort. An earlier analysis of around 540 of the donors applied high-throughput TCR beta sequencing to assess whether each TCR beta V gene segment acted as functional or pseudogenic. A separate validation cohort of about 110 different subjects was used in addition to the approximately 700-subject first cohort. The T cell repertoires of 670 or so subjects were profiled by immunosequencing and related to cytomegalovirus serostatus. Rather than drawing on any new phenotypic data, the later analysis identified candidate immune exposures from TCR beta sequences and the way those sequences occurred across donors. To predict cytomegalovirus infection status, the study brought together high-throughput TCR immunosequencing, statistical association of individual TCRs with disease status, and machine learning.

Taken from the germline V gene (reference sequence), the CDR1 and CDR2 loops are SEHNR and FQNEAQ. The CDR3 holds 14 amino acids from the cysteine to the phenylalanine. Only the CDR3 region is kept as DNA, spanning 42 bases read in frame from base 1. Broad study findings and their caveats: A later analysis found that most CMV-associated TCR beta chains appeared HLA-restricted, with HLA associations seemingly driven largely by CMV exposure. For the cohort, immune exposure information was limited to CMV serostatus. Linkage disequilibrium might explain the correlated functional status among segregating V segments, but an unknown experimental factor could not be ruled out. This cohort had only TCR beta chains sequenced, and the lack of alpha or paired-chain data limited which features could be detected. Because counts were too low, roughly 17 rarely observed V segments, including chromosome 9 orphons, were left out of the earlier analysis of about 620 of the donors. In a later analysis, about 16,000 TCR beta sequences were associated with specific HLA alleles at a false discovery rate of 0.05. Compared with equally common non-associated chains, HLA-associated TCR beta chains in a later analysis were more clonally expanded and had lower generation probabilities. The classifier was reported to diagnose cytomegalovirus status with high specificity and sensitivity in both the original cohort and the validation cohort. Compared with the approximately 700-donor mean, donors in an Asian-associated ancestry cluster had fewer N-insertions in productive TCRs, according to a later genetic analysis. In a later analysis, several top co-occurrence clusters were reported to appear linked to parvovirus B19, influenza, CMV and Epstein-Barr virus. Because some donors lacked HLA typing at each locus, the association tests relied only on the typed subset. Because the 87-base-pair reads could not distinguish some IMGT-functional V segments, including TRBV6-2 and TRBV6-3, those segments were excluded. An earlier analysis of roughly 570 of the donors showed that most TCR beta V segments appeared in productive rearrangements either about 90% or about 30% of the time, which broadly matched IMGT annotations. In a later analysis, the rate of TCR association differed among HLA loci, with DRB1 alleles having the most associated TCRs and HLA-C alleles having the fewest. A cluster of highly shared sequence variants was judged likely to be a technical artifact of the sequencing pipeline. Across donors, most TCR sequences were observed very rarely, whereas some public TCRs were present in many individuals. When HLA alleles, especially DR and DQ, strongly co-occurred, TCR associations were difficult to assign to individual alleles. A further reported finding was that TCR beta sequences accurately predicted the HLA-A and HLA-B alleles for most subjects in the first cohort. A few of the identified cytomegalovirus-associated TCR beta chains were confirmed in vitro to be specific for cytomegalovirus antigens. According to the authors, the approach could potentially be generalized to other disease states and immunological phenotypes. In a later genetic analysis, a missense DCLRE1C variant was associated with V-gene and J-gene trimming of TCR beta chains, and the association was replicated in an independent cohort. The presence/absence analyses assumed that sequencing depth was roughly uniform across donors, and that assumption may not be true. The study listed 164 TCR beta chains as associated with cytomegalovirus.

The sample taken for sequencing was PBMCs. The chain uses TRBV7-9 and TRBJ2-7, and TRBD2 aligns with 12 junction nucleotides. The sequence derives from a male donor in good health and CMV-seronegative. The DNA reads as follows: TGTTCCAGCAGCCCGGGACTAGCGGGTTACGAGCAGTACTTC. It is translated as CSSSPGLAGYEQYF.